This is a list of T cell receptor beta chains from one sample in a study of vaccination effects on CD4 cells after COVID-19. Their target antigens are unknown. Clones were sequenced by immunoSEQ multiplex PCR, and TCRdb holds only the in-frame ones, with some missing. The sample has approximately 30,000 clones, around 73% seen once. Here the sequenced sample was CD4+ T cells from PBMCs cultured with HCoV-OC43 spike peptides, taken before COVID-19 vaccination. Receptors originate from a human donor who received a COVID-19 vaccine. The CDR3 runs from the conserved cysteine through the conserved F or W. Each record gives: D gene, CDR3 length, V gene, J gene, clone size, CDR3 DNA, CDR3 protein. D genes are given only for firm matches. Not all rows give a size; the values are once, few, many and, for expanded clones, a class.

NA	13	TRBV15	TRBJ1-1	NA	TGTGCCACCAGCAGAAAAATAGGCACTGAAGCTTTCTTT	CATSRKIGTEAFF
NA	14	TRBV6-6	TRBJ1-2	few	TGTGCCAGCAGTTACTCAGCCCAGAGCTATGGCTACACCTTC	CASSYSAQSYGYTF
NA	13	TRBV15	TRBJ1-2	NA	TGTGCCACCAGCAGTCAGGGGAACTATGGCTACACCTTC	CATSSQGNYGYTF
NA	16	TRBV5-4	TRBJ2-7	NA	TGTGCCAGCAGCTTGGGTTCGGAACAGGGTAAATTGCGGCAGTACTTC	CASSLGSEQGKLRQYF
TRBD2	17	TRBV2	TRBJ2-1	NA	TGTGCCAGCAGTCCGCTCTCGGGACTAGCCCTCTACAATGAGCAGTTCTTC	CASSPLSGLALYNEQFF
TRBD2	15	TRBV5-8	TRBJ2-1	medium-sized	TGTGCCAGCAGCCCCGGGACTAGCGGGACCAATGAGCAGTTCTTC	CASSPGTSGTNEQFF
NA	14	TRBV5-6	TRBJ2-7	NA	TGTGCCAGCAGCTTGGACGGTGCAACCTACGAGCAGTACTTC	CASSLDGATYEQYF
NA	13	TRBV4-3	TRBJ1-2	NA	TGCGCCAGCAGCCAAGAAGGGGGAATAGGCTACACCTTC	CASSQEGGIGYTF
TRBD1	13	TRBV5-6	TRBJ1-2	NA	TGTGCCAGCAGCCGACAGGGGACCTATGGCTACACCTTC	CASSRQGTYGYTF
NA	14	TRBV19	TRBJ2-7	NA	TGTGCCGTAAAGGTGGGGCCAGCTACCAACGAGCAGTACTTC	CAVKVGPATNEQYF
NA	14	TRBV5-5	TRBJ2-5	NA	TGTGCCAGCAGCTTGGGTCACTATCTAGAGACCCAGTACTTC	CASSLGHYLETQYF
NA	16	TRBV3-1/TRBV3-2	TRBJ1-3	NA	TGTGCCAGCAGCCAAGAGGGGGCAGGCTCTGGAAACACCATATATTTT	CASSQEGAGSGNTIYF
TRBD1	15	TRBV5-4	TRBJ1-1	NA	TGTGCCAGCAGCCAACTCCGCTCAGGGGGGACTGAAGCTTTCTTT	CASSQLRSGGTEAFF
NA	13	TRBV6-5	TRBJ2-2	few	TGTGCCAGCAGTTACAGGGAGTTGAGGGAGCTGTTTTTT	CASSYRELRELFF